The rows below give T cell receptor beta chains drawn from one sample of a study of cytomegalovirus exposure and HLA in healthy donors. The repertoire was sequenced with immunoSEQ multiplex PCR; TCRdb's copy has only in-frame clones and lacks some. This table holds 210,000 or so clones, 80% to 90% found once. Sequencing was carried out using PBMCs. These TCRs come from a girl aged 2 to 9 in good health and CMV-seronegative. The conserved cysteine and the conserved F or W are not part of the CDR3 here. Each record gives: J gene, V gene, CDR3 protein.

TRBJ2-3 TRBV5-1 ASSFQQLAGDTQY
TRBJ2-1 TRBV7-8 ASSPDRGTYNEQF
TRBJ2-1 TRBV7-6 ASSSRGNNEQF
TRBJ1-4 TRBV4-1 ASSPETGELNEKLF
TRBJ2-7 TRBV12-5 ASGLGLAGRFYEQY
TRBJ1-2 TRBV19 ASNPGNRVYGYT
TRBJ1-1 TRBV18 ASSPQGFSTEAF
TRBJ2-7 TRBV27 ASSSPRTATYEQY
TRBJ1-3 TRBV6-1 ASSEWGLGNTIY
TRBJ2-7 TRBV29-1 SVGQGVDEQY
TRBJ1-1 TRBV30 AWSVEPNMNTEAF
TRBJ2-7 TRBV28 ASMLWRGGREQY
TRBJ2-7 TRBV27 ASSTGGSYEQY
TRBJ1-4 TRBV2 ASETGQEKLF
TRBJ2-7 TRBV7-2 ASTREASGRAYEQY
TRBJ2-7 TRBV10-2 ASSDSLSTRGKGYEQY
TRBJ2-3 TRBV27 ASSLRPGGLNGRDTQY
TRBJ2-5 TRBV12-5 ASGLVSSGSY
TRBJ2-1 TRBV10-3 AIRRETYNEQF
. TRBV30 AWSVDRGYEQY
TRBJ2-7 TRBV5-4 ASSLGGATYEQY
TRBJ1-4 TRBV19 ASSLRNNEKLF
TRBJ2-4 TRBV18 ASSPRQFRDRKKNIQY
TRBJ1-2 TRBV25-1 ASSEHPTGSGYT
TRBJ1-5 TRBV6-6 ASSMGQGAGNQPQH
TRBJ2-7 TRBV29-1 SVLGRGPADEQY
TRBJ1-5 TRBV7-6 ASSPSGTGFQPQH
TRBJ1-6 TRBV19 ASTHRVKDSPLH
TRBJ2-7 TRBV19 ASSIRILAGDSPSYEQY
TRBJ2-3 TRBV14 ASSLRGGRRNTQY
TRBJ2-7 TRBV21-1 ASSKTGTSGPYEQY
TRBJ2-1 TRBV7-7 ASSRDRGNEQF
TRBJ1-3 TRBV5-1 ASSLGQSSSGNTIY
TRBJ2-1 TRBV10-3 AISESPGLAGGLLNEQF
TRBJ2-1 TRBV7-9 ASNSGTPSVYNEQF
TRBJ1-2 TRBV19 ASTPPGTGMTYGYT
TRBJ2-3 TRBV4-2 ASSQDWGDGQY
TRBJ2-7 TRBV28 ASRGASGTREQY
TRBJ2-1 TRBV7-6 ASSFWESSYNEQF
TRBJ1-2 TRBV7-8 ASSPPRSRDRQNYGYT
TRBJ2-2 TRBV6-5 ASSPAGGVGELF
TRBJ1-1 TRBV6-1 ASSENNRMNTEAF
TRBJ1-5 TRBV4-1 ASSQDLRQGGNQPQH
TRBJ1-2 TRBV29-1 SVETGEFYGYT
. TRBV25-1 ASSERLAAEQY
TRBJ2-2 TRBV5-1 ASSLRWSSNTGELF
TRBJ2-7 TRBV11-1 ASSPAGGLGEQY
TRBJ2-1 TRBV9 ASSVGSGYNEQF
TRBJ2-5 TRBV7-9 ASSLDFSETQY
TRBJ1-1 TRBV6-4 ASSDTGMGFTEAF
TRBJ2-1 TRBV11-2 ASSPLAGADEQF
TRBJ2-5 TRBV11-2 ASSLGETRRQETQY
TRBJ2-1 TRBV6-1 ASSESGGSSYNEQF
TRBJ2-1 TRBV7-2 ASSLYGTSPYNEQF
TRBJ2-2 TRBV19 ASKGRGTGELF